This T cell receptor beta chain was identified during a study of blood T cell repertoires in COVID-19. Study-wide background: COVID-19 samples, acute and convalescent, were from the United States, Italy and Spain. Sources were T cells, B-cell-depleted T cells, or PBMCs; the material itself was cDNA or gDNA.

The method was immunoSEQ multiplex PCR; TCRdb's version includes in-frame clones alone and lacks a portion of them. The sample yields fewer than 350,000 clones, about nine tenths seen once. Participants came from about two dozen US areas, aged about 18 to 90 years. Assignment of participants to cohorts was predicated upon participant-reported clinical history. The sample taken for sequencing was PBMCs or T cells enriched from blood (not recorded which). The TCR was taken from a woman aged 40 to 50 with acute COVID-19.

CDR3: CASSQGLRGSSPLHF. CDR3 nucleotide sequence: TGTGCCAGCAGCCAAGGCCTGCGGGGAAGCTCACCCCTCCACTTT. This sequence joins TRBV3-1 (or the pseudogene TRBV3-2) and TRBJ1-6; D remains unclear. This CDR3 region has 15 residues. The V gene's germline CDR1 is LGHDT and CDR2 YNNKEL (reference sequence). V lost 1 base, J lost 10 bases, and 14 bases lay in between.